A selection of T cell receptor beta chains follows, all from one sample in a study of response to subunit inactivated influenza vaccine. Each CDR3 protein gets one entry after TCRdb re-called the RT-PCR reads with MiXCR. This table has 650,000 or so distinct CDR3 sequences, about 14% appearing once. The specimen comprised PBMCs from blood, sampled roughly 15 days before vaccination. These receptors were taken from a man between 45 and 60 years old who received an inactivated influenza vaccine. Each CDR3 is given with its conserved first and last residue. Each record gives: J gene, D gene, clone size, V gene, CDR3 DNA, CDR3 protein. D genes are given only for firm matches. Clone size is shown for a subset of rows, as once, few, many or a class of expanded clone.

TRBJ1-1,-,once,TRBV3-1,TGTGCCAGCAGCCAAAACTTAGGGGCGGGCGAGAACACTGAAGCTTTCTTT,CASSQNLGAGENTEAFF
TRBJ2-1,-,few,TRBV6-1,TGTGCCAGCAGGGGAGAGGGATCCTACAATGAGCAGTTCTTC,CASRGEGSYNEQFF
TRBJ2-1,TRBD2,-,TRBV4-3,TGCGCCAGCAGCCAATCAGCGGGGGGGCTCTACAATGAGCAGTTCTTC,CASSQSAGGLYNEQFF
TRBJ1-4,-,-,TRBV7-9,TGTGCCAGCAGCCTAGCCTCGGGACCCGGGGGTGAAAAACTGTTTTTT,CASSLASGPGGEKLFF
TRBJ2-5,-,-,TRBV12-3/TRBV12-4,TGTGCCAGCAGTTTCGATACAGGGACTATGAAAGAGACCCAGTACTTC,CASSFDTGTMKETQYF
TRBJ2-7,TRBD2,few,TRBV5-1,TGCGCCAGCACCAGACGGGAGGGCTACGAGCAGTACTTC,CASTRREGYEQYF
TRBJ2-7,TRBD2,-,TRBV5-1,TGCGCCAGCAGCCAGGGGTGGAGCGGGAGCGGCGAGCAGTACTTC,CASSQGWSGSGEQYF
TRBJ2-7,-,-,TRBV14,TGTGCCAGCAGCTTCACGAAAAGCACCTACGAGCAGTACTTC,CASSFTKSTYEQYF
TRBJ2-3,TRBD1,few,TRBV4-3,TGCGCCAGCAGCCGGGAACTAACAGGGGGCTTCACAGATACGCAGTATTTT,CASSRELTGGFTDTQYF
TRBJ1-1,-,many,TRBV12-3/TRBV12-4,TGTGCCAGCAGTTTTGGCGGCCTGAACACTGAAGCTTTCTTT,CASSFGGLNTEAFF
TRBJ2-7,TRBD1,-,TRBV10-2,TGCGCCAGCAGGGACAGGGTTGGGTACGAGCAGTACTTC,CASRDRVGYEQYF
TRBJ2-7,TRBD1,few,TRBV4-3,TGCGCCAGCAGCTTCGTAAGTGGGACAGGGACCCTTGGAGCCGAGCAGTACTTC,CASSFVSGTGTLGAEQYF
TRBJ2-5,-,few,TRBV5-1,TGCGCCAGCAGACTGGACTGGGGACGGGGGACCCAGTACTTC,CASRLDWGRGTQYF
TRBJ2-1,TRBD2,few,TRBV12-3/TRBV12-4,TGTGCCAGCGCCGTAGCGGGGAAATACAATGAGCAGTTCTTC,CASAVAGKYNEQFF
TRBJ2-1,-,-,TRBV3-1,TGTGCCAGCAGCCAAACCCCTAGCTCTTCACGGAACAATGAGCAGTTCTTC,CASSQTPSSSRNNEQFF
TRBJ1-4,-,many,TRBV11-1,TGTGCCAGCAGCTTAGGAAGCAGGGGTCGCCCAACTAATGAAAAACTGTTTTTT,CASSLGSRGRPTNEKLFF
TRBJ2-3,-,many,TRBV5-5,TGTGCCAGCAGCCCCGACAGCCGCCCAGATACGCAGTATTTT,CASSPDSRPDTQYF
TRBJ2-3,-,few,TRBV20-1,TGCAGTGCTAGATCCCCCCCCGCAGATACGCAGTATTTT,CSARSPPADTQYF
TRBJ1-1,-,-,TRBV5-1,TGCGCCAGCAAGAGCAGGGACGCTGAAGCTTTCTTT,CASKSRDAEAFF
TRBJ2-3,TRBD2,few,TRBV14,TGTGCCAGCAGCCCTCTGGGACTAGACTCCGATACGCAGTATTTT,CASSPLGLDSDTQYF
TRBJ2-6,TRBD1,few,TRBV7-6,TGTGCCAGCAGCACCACAGGGGCTGGGGCCAACGTCCTGACTTTC,CASSTTGAGANVLTF
TRBJ1-4,-,few,TRBV29-1,TGCAGCGTTGAATCCAGGGAAGATGAAAAACTGTTTTTT,CSVESREDEKLFF
TRBJ2-1,TRBD2,many,TRBV2,TGTGCCAGCACCCCGGGACTAGCGGTGTATTCGGGTGAGCAGTTCTTC,CASTPGLAVYSGEQFF
TRBJ2-5,-,many,TRBV11-2,TGTGCCAGCAGCCGGGACCCTCAAGAGACCCAGTACTTC,CASSRDPQETQYF
TRBJ2-5,TRBD1,-,TRBV18,TGTGCCAGCTCACCACGGACAGGGAGCGAAGAGACCCAGTACTTC,CASSPRTGSEETQYF
TRBJ2-3,-,few,TRBV27,TGTGCCAGCAGTCTCCCGCGGACGCAGTATTTT,CASSLPRTQYF
TRBJ2-3,TRBD1,-,TRBV7-2,TGTGCCAGCAGCTTAGTCGGGACAGGGGGCACAGATACGCAGTATTTT,CASSLVGTGGTDTQYF
TRBJ2-1,-,many,TRBV7-2,TGTGCCAGCAGCTTAGCCACAGGGACTGAGCAGTTCTTC,CASSLATGTEQFF
TRBJ2-3,-,few,TRBV12-3/TRBV12-4,TGTGCCAGCAGTTTAGGGACTATTCGCCAAACAGATACGCAGTATTTT,CASSLGTIRQTDTQYF
TRBJ2-1,TRBD2,once,TRBV6-2/TRBV6-3,TGTGCCAGCAGTTATATGCTAGCGGGAACCATCTCCTACAATGAGCAGTTCTTC,CASSYMLAGTISYNEQFF
TRBJ2-5,TRBD1,-,TRBV11-1,TGTGCCAGCAGCGCAGGATGGGGACAGACCAACCAAGAGACCCAGTACTTC,CASSAGWGQTNQETQYF
TRBJ2-2,-,few,TRBV6-1,TGTGCCAGCAGTAGACTAGTGAACACCGGGGAGCTGTTTTTT,CASSRLVNTGELFF
TRBJ1-5,-,few,TRBV9,TGTGCCAGCAGCGTACGGGGTCAGGGCAATAGCAATCAGCCCCAGCATTTT,CASSVRGQGNSNQPQHF
TRBJ2-3,TRBD2,few,TRBV4-3,TGCGCCAGCAGCCAAGTCACGACTAGCGGGGGCGCTAGCACAGATACGCAGTATTTT,CASSQVTTSGGASTDTQYF
TRBJ1-2,-,few,TRBV9,TGTGCCAGCAGCGTAGAGGGGGACGGAGATAACTATGGCTACACCTTC,CASSVEGDGDNYGYTF
TRBJ1-4,TRBD1,-,TRBV7-2,TGTGCCAGCAGCGTCGACAGGGGTAGCGAAAAACTGTTTTTT,CASSVDRGSEKLFF
TRBJ1-2,TRBD1,many,TRBV5-1,TGCGCCAGCAGCTTGCTGGGCCAGGGGGATGGCTACACCTTC,CASSLLGQGDGYTF
TRBJ2-7,-,few,TRBV5-1,TGCGCCAGCAGCTTACAACCGAACTCCTACGAGCAGTACTTC,CASSLQPNSYEQYF
TRBJ2-1,-,-,TRBV7-2,TGTGCCAGCAGGCAAACCGGGTGGAGGGTTAATGAGCAGTTCTTC,CASRQTGWRVNEQFF
TRBJ1-1,-,-,TRBV2,TGTGCCAGCACAGTGGACTGGGGGAACACTGAAGCTTTCTTT,CASTVDWGNTEAFF
TRBJ2-3,-,few,TRBV10-3,TGTGCCATCAGTGAGTCGATGCCGGGCACAGATACGCAGTATTTT,CAISESMPGTDTQYF
TRBJ2-4,-,many,TRBV11-2,TGTGCCAGCAGCAGCCTCTCATTAGGGGGGCGAGTGGCCAAAAACATTCAGTACTTC,CASSSLSLGGRVAKNIQYF
TRBJ2-7,TRBD1,-,TRBV20-1,TGCAGTGCTAGAGCGGGACAGGGCCTATACGAGCAGTACTTC,CSARAGQGLYEQYF
TRBJ2-1,-,-,TRBV5-1,TGCGCCAGCAGCTTAGAAACGACTAGGCAGTTCTTC,CASSLETTRQFF
TRBJ2-1,-,many,TRBV24-1,TGTGCCACCAGTGATTCACTTGAGCAGTTCTTC,CATSDSLEQFF
TRBJ2-3,-,-,TRBV2,TGTGCCAGCAGGCCGGGACTCCGAGATACGCAGTATTTT,CASRPGLRDTQYF
TRBJ2-7,-,-,TRBV6-1,TGTGCCAGCACGCAGGCAAGGGCCCACGAGCAGTACTTC,CASTQARAHEQYF
TRBJ2-1,-,-,TRBV15,TGTGCCACCAGCAGAGATCGTGGCGGGGCTAAGCAGTTCTTC,CATSRDRGGAKQFF
TRBJ2-1,TRBD2,-,TRBV19,TGTGCCAGTAGTCTAGCGGGAGGGCGGAGTGAGCAGTTCTTC,CASSLAGGRSEQFF
TRBJ2-5,TRBD2,few,TRBV5-1,TGCGCCAGCTTTCAAGATAGCGGGTCCAGCGAGACCCAGTACTTC,CASFQDSGSSETQYF
TRBJ2-6,TRBD1,-,TRBV5-1,TGCGCCAGCAGCTTGGGCAGGGGGCCGGCTGGGGCCAACGTCCTGACTTTC,CASSLGRGPAGANVLTF
TRBJ2-7,TRBD2,few,TRBV4-3,TGCGCCAGCAGCCAAGTCCGAGCGGGGTACTACGAGCAGTACTTC,CASSQVRAGYYEQYF
TRBJ2-1,TRBD2,few,TRBV7-6,TGTGCCAGCAGCCCCCGGACTAGCGGTGGTGAGCAGTTCTTC,CASSPRTSGGEQFF